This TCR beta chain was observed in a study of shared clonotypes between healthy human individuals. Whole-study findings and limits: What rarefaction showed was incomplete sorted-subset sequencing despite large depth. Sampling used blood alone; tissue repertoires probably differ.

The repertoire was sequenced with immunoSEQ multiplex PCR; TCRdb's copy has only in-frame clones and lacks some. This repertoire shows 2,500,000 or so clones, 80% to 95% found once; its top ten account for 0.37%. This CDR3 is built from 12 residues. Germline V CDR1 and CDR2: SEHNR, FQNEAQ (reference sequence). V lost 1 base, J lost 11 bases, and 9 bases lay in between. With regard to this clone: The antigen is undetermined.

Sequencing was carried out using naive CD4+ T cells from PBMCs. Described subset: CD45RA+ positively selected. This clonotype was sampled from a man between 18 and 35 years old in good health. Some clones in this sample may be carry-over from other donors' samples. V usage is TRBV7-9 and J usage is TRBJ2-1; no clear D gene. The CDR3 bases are TGTGCCAGCAGCTTAGAAGGCCGGAAGCAGTTCTTC. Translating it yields CASSLEGRKQFF.